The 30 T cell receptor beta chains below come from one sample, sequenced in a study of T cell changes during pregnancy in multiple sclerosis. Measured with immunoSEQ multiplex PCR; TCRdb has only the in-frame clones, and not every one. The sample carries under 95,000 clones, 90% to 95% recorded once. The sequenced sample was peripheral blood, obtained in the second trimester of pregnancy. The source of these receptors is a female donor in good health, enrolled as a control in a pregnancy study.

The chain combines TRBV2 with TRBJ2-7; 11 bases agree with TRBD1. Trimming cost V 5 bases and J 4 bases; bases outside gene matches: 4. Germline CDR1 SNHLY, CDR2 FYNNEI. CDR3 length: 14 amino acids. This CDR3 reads CASSSGTGGYEQYF. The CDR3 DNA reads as TGTGCCAGCAGTTCCGGGACAGGGGGATACGAGCAGTACTTC.

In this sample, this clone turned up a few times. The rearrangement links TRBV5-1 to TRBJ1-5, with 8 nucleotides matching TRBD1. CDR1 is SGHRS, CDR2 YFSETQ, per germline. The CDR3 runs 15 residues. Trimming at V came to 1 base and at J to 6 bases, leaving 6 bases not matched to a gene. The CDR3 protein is CASSLFPGGAQPQHF. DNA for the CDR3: TGCGCCAGCAGCTTGTTTCCAGGGGGCGCTCAGCCCCAGCATTTT.

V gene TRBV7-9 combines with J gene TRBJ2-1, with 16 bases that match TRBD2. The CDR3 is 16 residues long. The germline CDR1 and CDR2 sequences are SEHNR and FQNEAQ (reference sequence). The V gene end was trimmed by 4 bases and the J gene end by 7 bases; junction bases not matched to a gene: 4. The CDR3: CASSWGLAGGRNEQFF. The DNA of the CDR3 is TGTGCCAGCAGCTGGGGACTAGCGGGGGGGCGTAATGAGCAGTTCTTC. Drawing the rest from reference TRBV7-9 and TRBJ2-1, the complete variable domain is DTGVSQNPRHKITKRGQNVTFRCDPISEHNRLYWYRQTLGQGPEFLTYFQNEAQLEKSRLLSDRFSAERPKGSFSTLEIQRTEQGDSAMYLCASSWGLAGGRNEQFFGPGTRLTVL.

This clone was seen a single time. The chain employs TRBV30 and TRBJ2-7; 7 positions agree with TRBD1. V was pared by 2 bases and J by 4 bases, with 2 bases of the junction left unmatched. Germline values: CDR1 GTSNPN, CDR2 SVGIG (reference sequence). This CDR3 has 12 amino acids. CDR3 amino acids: CAWSQGQYEQYF. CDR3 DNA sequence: TGTGCCTGGAGTCAGGGACAGTACGAGCAGTACTTC.

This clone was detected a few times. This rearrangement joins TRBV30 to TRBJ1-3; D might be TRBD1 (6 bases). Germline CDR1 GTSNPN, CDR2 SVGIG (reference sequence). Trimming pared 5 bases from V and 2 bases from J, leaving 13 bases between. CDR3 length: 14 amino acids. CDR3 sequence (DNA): TGTGCCTGGCAACAGGGCGATACTGGAAACACCATATATTTT. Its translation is CAWQQGDTGNTIYF. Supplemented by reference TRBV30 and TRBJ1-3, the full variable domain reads SQTIHQWPATLVQPVGSPLSLECTVEGTSNPNLYWYRQAAGRGLQLLFYSVGIGQISSEVPQNLSASRPQDRQFILSSKKLLLSDSGFYLCAWQQGDTGNTIYFGEGSWLTVV.

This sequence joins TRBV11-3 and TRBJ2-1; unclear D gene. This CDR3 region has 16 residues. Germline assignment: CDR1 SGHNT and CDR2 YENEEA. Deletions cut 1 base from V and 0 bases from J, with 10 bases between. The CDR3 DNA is TGTGCCAGCAGCTTAGGTCCAGCTAGCTCCTACAATGAGCAGTTCTTC. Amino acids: CASSLGPASSYNEQFF.

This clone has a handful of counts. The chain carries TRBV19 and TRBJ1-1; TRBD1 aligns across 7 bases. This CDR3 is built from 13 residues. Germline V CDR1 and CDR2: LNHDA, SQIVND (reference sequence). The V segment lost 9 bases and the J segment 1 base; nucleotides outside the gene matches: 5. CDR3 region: CASTGTANTEAFF. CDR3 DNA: TGTGCCAGCACCGGGACAGCGAACACTGAAGCTTTCTTT.

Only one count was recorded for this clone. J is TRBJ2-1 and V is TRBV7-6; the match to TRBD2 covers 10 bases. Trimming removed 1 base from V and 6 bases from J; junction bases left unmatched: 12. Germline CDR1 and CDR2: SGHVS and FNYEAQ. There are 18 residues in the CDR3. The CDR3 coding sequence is TGTGCCAGCAGCTTAGGGTTCCTAGCGGGGGCCGGGGGCAATGAGCAGTTCTTC. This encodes CASSLGFLAGAGGNEQFF.

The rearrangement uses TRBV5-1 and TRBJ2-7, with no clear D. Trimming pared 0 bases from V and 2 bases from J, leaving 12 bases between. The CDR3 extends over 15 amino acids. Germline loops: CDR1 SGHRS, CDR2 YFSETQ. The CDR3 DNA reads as TGCGCCAGCAGCTTGGCCGATACAGACGCCTACGAGCAGTACTTC. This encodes CASSLADTDAYEQYF.

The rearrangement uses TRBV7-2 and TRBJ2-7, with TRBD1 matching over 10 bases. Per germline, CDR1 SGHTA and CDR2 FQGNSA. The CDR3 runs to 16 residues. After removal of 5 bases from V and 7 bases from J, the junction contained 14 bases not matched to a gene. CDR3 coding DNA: TGTGCCAGCAGCCTAGGCCCGGGACAGGGGCTTTGGGAGCAGTACTTC. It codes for CASSLGPGQGLWEQYF.

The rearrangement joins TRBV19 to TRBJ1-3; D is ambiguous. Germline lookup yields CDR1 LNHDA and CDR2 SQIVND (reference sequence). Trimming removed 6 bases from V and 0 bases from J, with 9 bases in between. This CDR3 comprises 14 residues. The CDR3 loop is CASSPSVSGNTIYF. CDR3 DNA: TGTGCCAGTAGCCCCAGCGTCTCTGGAAACACCATATATTTT.

The CDR3 nucleotides are TGTGCCAGCAGCAACGGGGTCACTGAAGCTTTCTTT. This codes for CASSNGVTEAFF. V is TRBV11-1 and J is TRBJ1-1; D not resolved. The CDR3 spans 12 residues. CDR1 SGHAT and CDR2 FQDESV come from the germline V gene (reference sequence). Trimming took off 5 bases at V and 4 bases at J, with 8 bases between the two ends.

CDR3 sequence: CSARTEETQYF. In DNA, the CDR3 is TGCAGTGCTAGGACGGAGGAGACCCAGTACTTC. The rearrangement joins TRBV20-1 to TRBJ2-5, with D unresolved. Germline loops: CDR1 DFQATT, CDR2 SNEGSKA (reference sequence). Trimming pared 3 bases from V and 5 bases from J, leaving 7 bases between. This CDR3 contains 11 residues.

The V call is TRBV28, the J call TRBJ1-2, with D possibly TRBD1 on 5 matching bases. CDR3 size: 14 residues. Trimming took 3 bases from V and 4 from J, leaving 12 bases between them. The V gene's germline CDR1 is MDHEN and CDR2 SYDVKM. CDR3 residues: CASSFVFDSYGYTF. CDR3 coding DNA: TGTGCCAGCAGTTTCGTGTTTGACAGCTATGGCTACACCTTC.

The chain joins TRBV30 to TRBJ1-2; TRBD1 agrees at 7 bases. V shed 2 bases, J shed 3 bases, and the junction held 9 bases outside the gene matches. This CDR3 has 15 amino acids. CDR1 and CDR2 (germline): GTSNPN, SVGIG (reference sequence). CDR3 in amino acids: CAWSKPGQRDYGYTF. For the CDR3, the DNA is TGTGCCTGGAGTAAACCGGGACAGAGAGACTATGGCTACACCTTC.

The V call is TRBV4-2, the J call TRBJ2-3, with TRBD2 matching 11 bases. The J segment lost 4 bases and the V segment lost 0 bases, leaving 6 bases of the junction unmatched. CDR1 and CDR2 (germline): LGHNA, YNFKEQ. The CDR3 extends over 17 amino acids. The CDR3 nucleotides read TGTGCCAGCAGCCAAGATTTTAGCGGGGGGGGCGCAGATACGCAGTATTTT. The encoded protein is CASSQDFSGGGADTQYF.

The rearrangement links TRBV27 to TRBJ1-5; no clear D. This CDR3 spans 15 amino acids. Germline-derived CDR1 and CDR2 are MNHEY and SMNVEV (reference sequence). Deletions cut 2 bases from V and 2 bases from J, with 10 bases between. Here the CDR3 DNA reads TGTGCCAGCAGTTTACACCCGGTAGGCAATCAGCCCCAGCATTTT. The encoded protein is CASSLHPVGNQPQHF.

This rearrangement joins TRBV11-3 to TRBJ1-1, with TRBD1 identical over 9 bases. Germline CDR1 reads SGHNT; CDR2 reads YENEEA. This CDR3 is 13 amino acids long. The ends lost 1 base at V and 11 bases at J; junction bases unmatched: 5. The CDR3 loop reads CASSLGTGEGAFF. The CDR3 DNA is TGTGCCAGCAGCTTAGGGACAGGGGAGGGGGCTTTCTTT.

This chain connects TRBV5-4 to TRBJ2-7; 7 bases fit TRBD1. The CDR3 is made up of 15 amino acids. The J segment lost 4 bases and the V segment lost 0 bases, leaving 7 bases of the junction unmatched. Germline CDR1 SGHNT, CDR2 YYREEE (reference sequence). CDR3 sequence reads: CASSLDPQGEYEQYF. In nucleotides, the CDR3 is TGTGCCAGCAGCTTGGACCCGCAGGGGGAGTACGAGCAGTACTTC.

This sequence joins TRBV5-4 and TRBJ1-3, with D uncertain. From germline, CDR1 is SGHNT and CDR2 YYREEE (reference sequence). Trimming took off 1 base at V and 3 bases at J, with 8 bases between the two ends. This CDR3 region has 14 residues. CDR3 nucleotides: TGTGCCAGCAGCTTGCCCGGGAATGGAAACACCATATATTTT. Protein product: CASSLPGNGNTIYF.

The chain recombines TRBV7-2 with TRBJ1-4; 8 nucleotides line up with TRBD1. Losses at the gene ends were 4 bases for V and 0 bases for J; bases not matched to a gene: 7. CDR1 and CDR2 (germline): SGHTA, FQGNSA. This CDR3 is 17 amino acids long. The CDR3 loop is CASSSTSQGATNEKLFF. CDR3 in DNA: TGTGCCAGCAGCTCAACCTCACAGGGGGCAACTAATGAAAAACTGTTTTTT.

The CDR3 DNA is TGTGCCAGCACCCACCAGGGACAGGGGCTGGAAAAACTGTTTTTT. Translating gives CASTHQGQGLEKLFF. The chain is built from TRBV28 and TRBJ1-4; 10 bases line up with TRBD1. V was pared by 7 bases and J by 8 bases, with 10 bases of the junction left unmatched. The germline CDR1 and CDR2 sequences are MDHEN and SYDVKM. The CDR3 spans 15 residues.

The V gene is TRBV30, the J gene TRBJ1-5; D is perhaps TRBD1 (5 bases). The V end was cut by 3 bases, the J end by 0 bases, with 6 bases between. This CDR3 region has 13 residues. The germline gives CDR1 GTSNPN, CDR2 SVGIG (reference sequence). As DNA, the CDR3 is TGTGCCTGGAGCAGGGATAGCAATCAGCCCCAGCATTTT. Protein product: CAWSRDSNQPQHF. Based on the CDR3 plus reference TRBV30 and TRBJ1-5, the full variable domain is SQTIHQWPATLVQPVGSPLSLECTVEGTSNPNLYWYRQAAGRGLQLLFYSVGIGQISSEVPQNLSASRPQDRQFILSSKKLLLSDSGFYLCAWSRDSNQPQHFGDGTRLSIL.

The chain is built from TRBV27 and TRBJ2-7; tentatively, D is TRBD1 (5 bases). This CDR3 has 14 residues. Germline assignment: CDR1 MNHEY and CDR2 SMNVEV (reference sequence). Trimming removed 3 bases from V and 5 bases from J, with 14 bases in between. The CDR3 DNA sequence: TGTGCCAGCAGTTTGTCCAGGGTAGGGGACGAGCAGTACTTC. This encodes CASSLSRVGDEQYF.

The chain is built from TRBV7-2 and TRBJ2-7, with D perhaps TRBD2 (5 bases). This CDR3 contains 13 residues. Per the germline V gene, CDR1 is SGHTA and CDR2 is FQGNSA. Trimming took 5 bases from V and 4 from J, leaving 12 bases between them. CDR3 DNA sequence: TGTGCCAGCAGCCCATCCTGGGAGTACGAGCAGTACTTC. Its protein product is CASSPSWEYEQYF.

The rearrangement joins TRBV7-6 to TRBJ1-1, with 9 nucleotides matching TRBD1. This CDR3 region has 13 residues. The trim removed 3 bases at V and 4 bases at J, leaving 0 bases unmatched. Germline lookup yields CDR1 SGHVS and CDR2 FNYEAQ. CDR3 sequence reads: CASSLTGGTEAFF. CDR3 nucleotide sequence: TGTGCCAGCAGCTTGACAGGGGGCACTGAAGCTTTCTTT. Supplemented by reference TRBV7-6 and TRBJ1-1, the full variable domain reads GAGVSQSPRYKVTKRGQDVALRCDPISGHVSLYWYRQALGQGPEFLTYFNYEAQQDKSGLPNDRFSAERPEGSISTLTIQRTEQRDSAMYRCASSLTGGTEAFFGQGTRLTVV.

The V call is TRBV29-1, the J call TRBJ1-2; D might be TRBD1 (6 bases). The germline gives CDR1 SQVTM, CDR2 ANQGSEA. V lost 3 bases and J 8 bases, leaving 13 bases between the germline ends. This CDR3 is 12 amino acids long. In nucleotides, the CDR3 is TGCAGCGTTGATTCAGGGGATGGCGGCTACACCTTC. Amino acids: CSVDSGDGGYTF.

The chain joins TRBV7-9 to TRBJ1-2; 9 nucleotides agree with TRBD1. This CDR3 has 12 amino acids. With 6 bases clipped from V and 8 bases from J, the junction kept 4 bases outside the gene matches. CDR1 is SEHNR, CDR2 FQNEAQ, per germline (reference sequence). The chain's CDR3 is CASRGDREGYTF. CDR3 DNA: TGTGCCAGCAGAGGGGACAGGGAGGGCTACACCTTC.

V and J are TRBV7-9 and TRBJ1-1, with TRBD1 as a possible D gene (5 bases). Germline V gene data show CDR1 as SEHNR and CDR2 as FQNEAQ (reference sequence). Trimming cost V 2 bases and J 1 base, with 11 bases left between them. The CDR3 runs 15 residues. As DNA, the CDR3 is TGTGCCAGCAGCTTACCCATTGGGGCGAACACTGAAGCTTTCTTT. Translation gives CASSLPIGANTEAFF.

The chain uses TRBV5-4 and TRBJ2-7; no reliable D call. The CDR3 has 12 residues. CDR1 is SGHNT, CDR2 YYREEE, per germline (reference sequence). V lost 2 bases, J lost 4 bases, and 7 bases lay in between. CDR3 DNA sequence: TGTGCCAGCAGCTTTTCGCGATACGAGCAGTACTTC. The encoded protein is CASSFSRYEQYF. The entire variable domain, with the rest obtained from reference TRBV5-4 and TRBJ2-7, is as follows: ETGVTQSPTHLIKTRGQQVTLRCSSQSGHNTVSWYQQALGQGPQFIFQYYREEENGRGNFPPRFSGLQFPNYSSELNVNALELDDSALYLCASSFSRYEQYFGPGTRLTVT.